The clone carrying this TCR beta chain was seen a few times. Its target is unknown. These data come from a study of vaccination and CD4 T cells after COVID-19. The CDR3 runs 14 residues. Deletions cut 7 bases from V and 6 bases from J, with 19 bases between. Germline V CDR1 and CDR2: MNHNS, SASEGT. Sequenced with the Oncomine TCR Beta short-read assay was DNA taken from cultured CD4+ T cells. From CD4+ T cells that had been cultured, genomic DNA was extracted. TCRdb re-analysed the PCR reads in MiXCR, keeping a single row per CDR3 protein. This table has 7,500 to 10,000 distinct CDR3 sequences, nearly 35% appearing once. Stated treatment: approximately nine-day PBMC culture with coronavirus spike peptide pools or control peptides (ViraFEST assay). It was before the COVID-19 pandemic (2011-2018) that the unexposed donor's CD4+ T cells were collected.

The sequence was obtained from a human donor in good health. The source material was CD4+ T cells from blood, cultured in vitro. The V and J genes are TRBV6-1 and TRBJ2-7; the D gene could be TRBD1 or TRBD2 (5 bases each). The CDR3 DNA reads TGTGCCAGCACCTCGAGGGTGATAGGGACCGAGCAGTACTTC. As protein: CASTSRVIGTEQYF.